One and the same sample provided the 30 T cell receptor beta chains below, sequenced in a study of cytomegalovirus exposure and HLA in healthy donors (dated by TCRdb to 2016 to 2017). The receptor library was made with the immunoSEQ multiplex PCR assay. The multiplex PCR relied on a mix of 60 forward primers for TCR Vbeta segments and 13 reverse primers for TCR Jbeta segments. TCRdb holds this immuneACCESS table with in-frame rearrangements only. Some clones are missing; in checked studies, unresolved V genes explain under half, and the rest has no known cause. The sample data list roughly 150,000 clones, and 60% to 80% of these were observed just once. The ten largest clones take up roughly 0.68% of the sample. Material: PBMCs. Receptors originate from a male donor in good health and CMV-seronegative.

The chain links TRBV6-5 to TRBJ1-1; D is ambiguous. The CDR3 runs to 15 residues. V gave up 2 bases and J gave up 3 bases, with 13 bases separating them. Germline CDR1 MNHEY, CDR2 SVGAGI. The CDR3 loop reads CASSYKTVEDTEAFF. CDR3 DNA: TGTGCCAGCAGTTACAAGACGGTGGAGGACACTGAAGCTTTCTTT.

This chain links TRBV19 with TRBJ1-4; no definite D call. Trimming shortened V by 3 bases and J by 12 bases, and 8 bases separated the two germline ends. Germline CDR1 reads LNHDA; CDR2 reads SQIVND (reference sequence). This CDR3 has 11 residues. CDR3 loop: CASSIASELFF. The DNA for the CDR3 is TGTGCCAGTAGTATTGCGAGTGAACTGTTTTTT.

With regard to this clone: This specimen includes other DNA sequences encoding the same CDR3. This sequence joins TRBV5-1 and TRBJ1-1; TRBD1 matches 7 bases. The V gene end was trimmed by 2 bases and the J gene end by 3 bases; junction bases not matched to a gene: 1. CDR3 length equals 13 residues. Germline V CDR1 and CDR2: SGHRS, YFSETQ. This chain's CDR3 is CASSLTGDTEAFF. CDR3 nucleotide sequence: TGCGCCAGCAGCTTAACAGGGGACACTGAAGCTTTCTTT.

The J gene is TRBJ1-2, the V gene TRBV29-1; 8 positions agree with TRBD1. The CDR3 has 14 residues. J lost 7 bases, V lost 4 bases, and 11 bases had no gene match. Germline V lookup: CDR1 SQVTM, CDR2 ANQGSEA. The CDR3 protein is CSVGVSGGWSGYTF. In DNA, the CDR3 is TGCAGCGTTGGAGTGTCAGGGGGCTGGAGTGGCTACACCTTC.

There are a few counts of this clone. The genes are TRBV18 and TRBJ1-4; possibly TRBD1 for D (5 bases). The V and J ends lost 8 bases and 4 bases respectively, with 11 bases between them. The CDR3 covers 13 residues. The germline CDR1 and CDR2 sequences are KGHSH and LQKENI. The CDR3, as DNA: TGTGCCAGCACCCCGACAGTTAATGAAAAACTGTTTTTT. It yields the protein CASTPTVNEKLFF.

The J gene is TRBJ2-5, the V gene TRBV11-1; D call uncertain. V lost 1 base and J lost 5, with 20 bases in between. From germline, CDR1 is SGHAT and CDR2 FQDESV (reference sequence). The CDR3 has 17 amino acids. DNA for the CDR3: TGTGCCAGCAGCTTAGATGAAAGTGTGTCGGCGAGGGAGACCCAGTACTTC. Translating gives CASSLDESVSARETQYF.

The V gene is TRBV6-6, the J gene TRBJ2-2; a possible D gene is TRBD1 (6 bases). The CDR3 loop spans 16 amino acids. Germline V CDR1 and CDR2: MNHNY, SVGAGI (reference sequence). V was cut by 7 bases and J by 0 bases, with 15 bases left in between. Written as DNA, the CDR3 is TGTGCCAGCACCGGACAGAATAAGACGAACACCGGGGAGCTGTTTTTT. Encoded protein: CASTGQNKTNTGELFF.

The chain uses TRBV29-1 and TRBJ1-2; possibly TRBD1 for D (5 bases). The V gene's germline CDR1 is SQVTM and CDR2 ANQGSEA. This CDR3 spans 14 amino acids. Between the trimmed V and J ends, which lost 4 bases and 5 bases, there was a span of 17 bases. The CDR3 DNA reads as TGCAGCGTTGTGTCAGGGTTGACCTCATATGGCTACACCTTC. Amino acids: CSVVSGLTSYGYTF.

The chain links TRBV6-5 to TRBJ1-3; 8 bases fit TRBD1. Per germline, CDR1 MNHEY and CDR2 SVGAGI. Losses at the gene ends were 5 bases for V and 5 bases for J; bases not matched to a gene: 5. The CDR3 is 14 amino acids. This chain's CDR3 is CASSPGGNRNTIYF. CDR3 DNA: TGTGCCAGCAGTCCAGGGGGCAACAGAAACACCATATATTTT.

V usage is TRBV5-1 and J usage is TRBJ2-5, with a tentative D call TRBD2 (6 bases). The assigned J gene may be wrong: the sequence end matches TRBJ2-7 better. Per germline, CDR1 SGHRS and CDR2 YFSETQ. The CDR3 runs to 14 residues. This CDR3 is CASSTGTYSYEQYF. Written as DNA, the CDR3 is TGCGCCAGCAGTACCGGGACTTATTCCTACGAGCAGTACTTC.

The chain combines TRBV5-1 with TRBJ2-6; possibly TRBD2 for D (5 bases). The ends were cut back, 2 bases at V and 0 bases at J, with 6 bases in the middle. The CDR3 spans 15 residues. Germline V gives CDR1 SGHRS, CDR2 YFSETQ. CDR3: CASSFGGSGANVLTF. CDR3 nucleotide sequence: TGCGCCAGCAGCTTCGGAGGCTCTGGGGCCAACGTCCTGACTTTC. The full variable domain, in which reference TRBV5-1 and TRBJ2-6 provide the parts outside the CDR3, is KAGVTQTPRYLIKTRGQQVTLSCSPISGHRSVSWYQQTPGQGLQFLFEYFSETQRNKGNFPGRFSGRQFSNSRSEMNVSTLELGDSALYLCASSFGGSGANVLTFGAGSRLTVL.

This clone is a singleton in its sample. CDR3 in amino acids: CAWSVESSNQPQHF. CDR3 sequence (DNA): TGTGCCTGGAGTGTCGAAAGCAGCAATCAGCCCCAGCATTTT. This chain connects TRBV30 to TRBJ1-5, with D hard to call. The CDR3 length is 14 residues. Germline CDR1 GTSNPN, CDR2 SVGIG (reference sequence). The V end lost 0 bases, the J end lost 1 base, and 7 bases lay between the germline ends.

The chain combines TRBV27 with TRBJ2-1; 8 bases agree with TRBD1. With V trimmed by 6 bases and J by 4 bases, 8 bases remained unmatched. The germline V gene has CDR1 MNHEY and CDR2 SMNVEV (reference sequence). The CDR3 has 15 amino acids. The CDR3 spells CASSPGQGGYNEQFF. The DNA for the CDR3 is TGTGCCAGCAGCCCAGGACAGGGTGGGTACAATGAGCAGTTCTTC.

V usage is TRBV7-9 and J usage is TRBJ1-1; D is perhaps TRBD1 (6 bases). Germline V lookup: CDR1 SEHNR, CDR2 FQNEAQ (reference sequence). The V end was cut by 1 base, the J end by 5 bases, with 17 bases between. The length of the CDR3 is 16 residues. CDR3 sequence: CASSLGSGARGTEAFF. The DNA for the CDR3 is TGTGCCAGCAGCTTAGGTTCAGGGGCGCGGGGGACTGAAGCTTTCTTT.

V is TRBV4-1 and J is TRBJ2-7, with TRBD1 identical over 8 bases. The CDR3 is made up of 16 amino acids. The germline V gene has CDR1 MGHRA and CDR2 YSYEKL. Trimming cost V 0 bases and J 3 bases; bases outside gene matches: 7. The CDR3 DNA follows: TGCGCCAGCAGCCAAGATTGGACAGGGAATTACTACGAGCAGTACTTC. Translating gives CASSQDWTGNYYEQYF.

The chain links TRBV30 to TRBJ1-1; a possible D gene is TRBD1 (6 bases). Germline V CDR1 and CDR2: GTSNPN, SVGIG (reference sequence). The length of the CDR3 is 15 residues. V dropped 5 bases and J dropped 0 bases, with 16 bases sitting between them. The CDR3 DNA follows: TGTGCCTGGCACCCCGGGACAAGTATGAACACTGAAGCTTTCTTT. Encoded protein: CAWHPGTSMNTEAFF.

Notes on this clone: One end of the junction does not line up with germline, which may come from a read error. This sequence joins TRBV7-9 and TRBJ2-7; D unresolved. Germline V gene sequence: CDR1 SEHNR, CDR2 FQNEAQ (reference sequence). The CDR3 contains 12 residues. The CDR3 is CSSSPSPQNLAF. The DNA of the CDR3 is TGTTCCAGCAGCCCTTCCCCCCAGAATCTGGCCTTC.

This clone was detected only a few times. V usage is TRBV29-1 and J usage is TRBJ2-7, with 8 bases identical to TRBD2. Per germline, CDR1 SQVTM and CDR2 ANQGSEA. The ends lost 3 bases at V and 2 bases at J; junction bases unmatched: 6. The CDR3 spans 14 residues. CDR3 protein: CSVEGGGRTYEQYF. The CDR3 DNA reads TGCAGCGTTGAGGGCGGGGGGCGAACCTACGAGCAGTACTTC.

The chain is built from TRBV7-2 and TRBJ1-1; TRBD1 matches at 10 bases. This CDR3 spans 14 amino acids. CDR1 SGHTA and CDR2 FQGNSA come from the germline V gene. J was trimmed by 1 base and V by 5 bases; bases with no gene match: 1. CDR3 DNA: TGTGCCAGCAGCAGGGACAGGGGGAACACTGAAGCTTTCTTT. Translating gives CASSRDRGNTEAFF.

The V gene is TRBV12-5, the J gene TRBJ1-2; 7 nucleotides align to TRBD1. Germline trimming cut 1 base from V and 4 bases from J; bases unmatched to any gene: 9. This CDR3 contains 16 residues. Per the germline V gene, CDR1 is LGHNT and CDR2 is FRNRAP. CDR3 coding DNA: TGTGCTAGTGGTTTGGGGTACGCGGGACAGTTCTATGGCTACACCTTC. This encodes CASGLGYAGQFYGYTF.

The chain has TRBV4-3 and TRBJ2-1, with D maybe TRBD2 (5 bases). The germline V and J ends were trimmed by 0 bases and 7 bases, with 13 bases remaining between them. The CDR3 loop spans 15 amino acids. Germline lookup yields CDR1 LGHNA and CDR2 YSLEER. In DNA form, the CDR3 reads TGCGCCAGCAGCCAAGAGGCGTCCCCGGGGAATGAGCAGTTCTTC. Protein: CASSQEASPGNEQFF.

V and J are TRBV4-2 and TRBJ2-7; D may be TRBD2 (5 bases). Per the germline V gene, CDR1 is LGHNA and CDR2 is YNFKEQ. V was cut by 4 bases and J by 4 bases, with 17 bases left in between. CDR3 size: 15 residues. The CDR3 protein is CASSLASLYEYEQYF. The CDR3 nucleotides are TGTGCCAGCAGCCTAGCGAGTCTATACGAATACGAGCAGTACTTC.

This clone was observed a handful of times. V usage is TRBV5-1 and J usage is TRBJ2-1, with 7 bases fitting TRBD1. CDR3 length equals 15 residues. Germline V CDR1 and CDR2: SGHRS, YFSETQ. After removal of 0 bases from V and 5 bases from J, the junction contained 5 bases not matched to a gene. CDR3 bases: TGCGCCAGCAGCTTGGGGGGGACAGCCCACAATGAGCAGTTCTTC. The encoded protein is CASSLGGTAHNEQFF.

This chain connects TRBV6-1 to TRBJ2-5; 7 bases are shared with TRBD1. The end of the DNA aligns better with TRBJ2-7, so the J call may be wrong. Germline values: CDR1 MNHNS, CDR2 SASEGT. CDR3 size: 13 residues. The CDR3 is CASTRQGTYEQYF. For the CDR3, the DNA is TGTGCCAGCACAAGACAGGGAACCTACGAGCAGTACTTC.

The rearrangement joins TRBV7-2 to TRBJ2-1, with 8 bases that match TRBD2. V shed 0 bases, J shed 5 bases, and the junction held 3 bases outside the gene matches. Per the germline V gene, CDR1 is SGHTA and CDR2 is FQGNSA. This CDR3 region has 15 residues. CDR3 residues: CASSLAGTSNNEQFF. For the CDR3, the DNA is TGTGCCAGCAGCTTAGCCGGGACTAGTAACAATGAGCAGTTCTTC.

The rearrangement uses TRBV11-2 and TRBJ2-7; D perhaps matches TRBD1 (5 bases). CDR1 and CDR2 (germline): SGHAT, FQNNGV. The ends were cut back, 2 bases at V and 4 bases at J, with 21 bases in the middle. This CDR3 comprises 17 residues. The CDR3 coding sequence is TGTGCCAGCAGCTTATCCCCCAGGGCCCTTTTTGGGTACGAGCAGTACTTC. Its translation is CASSLSPRALFGYEQYF.

The V and J genes are TRBV29-1 and TRBJ1-2; TRBD1 matches at 8 bases. The CDR3 is made up of 15 amino acids. V was clipped by 2 bases and J by 4 bases; unmatched bases: 9. CDR1 is SQVTM, CDR2 ANQGSEA, per germline. The CDR3 DNA sequence: TGCAGCGTTGAACCTGCAGCGGACAGGGTCTATGGCTACACCTTC. Translated, it gives CSVEPAADRVYGYTF.

The gene calls are TRBV18 and TRBJ2-3; D might be TRBD2 (7 bases). V lost 3 bases and J lost 5, with 21 bases in between. Per germline, CDR1 KGHSH and CDR2 LQKENI. This CDR3 region has 17 residues. CDR3 loop: CASSPRVRGGGGDTQYF. The DNA for the CDR3 is TGTGCCAGCTCACCCAGAGTCCGAGGCGGGGGCGGAGATACGCAGTATTTT.

This chain connects TRBV6-1 to TRBJ1-2, with a tentative D call TRBD1 (6 bases). V was clipped by 4 bases and J by 4 bases, with 19 bases between them. In germline, CDR1 is MNHNS, CDR2 SASEGT. The CDR3 totals 16 residues. The CDR3, as DNA: TGTGCCAGCAGTGGCCGTAGGACAGCGTTGCTCTATGGCTACACCTTC. It specifies CASSGRRTALLYGYTF.

The V gene is TRBV15, the J gene TRBJ1-4, with 9 bases matching TRBD1. The CDR3 totals 15 residues. Germline lookup yields CDR1 LNHNV and CDR2 YYDKDF (reference sequence). With 1 base clipped from V and 8 bases from J, the junction kept 5 bases outside the gene matches. The DNA of the CDR3 is TGTGCCACCAGCAGAGCGGGACAGGGTGGAGAAAAACTGTTTTTT. It specifies CATSRAGQGGEKLFF.